This T cell receptor (beta chain) was retrieved from a study of identical twins. This clonotype was seen more than once but under ten times. Its antigen is as yet unknown. Findings and caveats of the study: Analyses of zero insertions could, in part, be confounded by invariant MAIT and iNKT cells. Compared with unrelated sharing, twin-shared out-of-frame alpha sequences had more low-probability sequences. Beta out-of-frame sequences displayed a weaker excess of sharing between twins.

This CDR3 has 15 amino acids. CDR1 and CDR2 from the germline V gene are SEHNR and FQNEAQ (reference sequence). Losses at the gene ends were 4 bases for V and 4 bases for J; bases not matched to a gene: 10. Template switching created a universal primer site, and the cDNA included unique molecular identifiers. TCRdb called the 5' RACE reads again in MiXCR, with one record for every CDR3 protein. The table lists 690,000 or so distinct CDR3 sequences, less than 10% of them singletons. The data were also submitted as part of a second study, on yellow fever vaccine responses in identical twins.

The sequence was collected from a woman aged 18 to 35 in good health. The V and J genes are TRBV7-9 and TRBJ2-7; 7 bases agree with TRBD1. The sequencing input was PBMCs. This chain's CDR3 is CASSSERDRLYEQYF. CDR3 sequence (DNA): TGTGCCAGCAGCTCGGAACGGGACAGATTATACGAGCAGTACTTC.